The rows below give T cell receptor beta chains drawn from one sample of a study of cytomegalovirus exposure and HLA in healthy donors. Libraries were prepared by immunoSEQ multiplex PCR; TCRdb keeps only in-frame clonotypes and omits some of them. The repertoire holds over 100,000 clones, 72% seen once, with less than 4.5% in the top ten. Sequenced input: PBMCs. The receptors derive from a man aged 50 to 60 in good health and CMV-seropositive. The CDR3 runs from the conserved cysteine through the conserved F or W. The D gene is left open where the match is weak. Not every row has a clone size; where given, it reads once, few, many or a size class.

CDR3aa: CASSFTSGVNTEAFF; CDR3nt: TGCGCCAGCAGCTTCACTTCAGGGGTGAACACTGAAGCTTTCTTT; abundance: NA; len: 15; d_gene: NA; v_gene: TRBV5-1; j_gene: TRBJ1-1
CDR3aa: CASSFRQGAKNEQFF; CDR3nt: TGCGCCAGCAGCTTCAGACAGGGGGCGAAGAATGAGCAGTTCTTC; abundance: few; len: 15; d_gene: TRBD1; v_gene: TRBV5-1; j_gene: TRBJ2-1
CDR3aa: CASSASGQGYATNEKLFF; CDR3nt: TGTGCCAGCAGCGCTAGCGGACAGGGTTATGCAACTAATGAAAAACTGTTTTTT; abundance: NA; len: 18; d_gene: TRBD1; v_gene: TRBV5-4; j_gene: TRBJ1-4
CDR3aa: CASSLYASGSYNEQFF; CDR3nt: TGTGCCAGCAGCTTATATGCTAGCGGCTCCTACAATGAGCAGTTCTTC; abundance: NA; len: 16; d_gene: TRBD2; v_gene: TRBV13; j_gene: TRBJ2-1
CDR3aa: CASSPDPGEPQHF; CDR3nt: TGTGCCAGCAGCCCGGACCCAGGGGAGCCCCAGCATTTT; abundance: NA; len: 13; d_gene: NA; v_gene: TRBV7-2; j_gene: TRBJ1-5
CDR3aa: CASSLGGRQGARGYGYTF; CDR3nt: TGTGCCAGCAGCTTAGGGGGGAGACAGGGGGCAAGGGGCTATGGCTACACCTTC; abundance: NA; len: 18; d_gene: TRBD1; v_gene: TRBV7-2; j_gene: TRBJ1-2
CDR3aa: CASSIVGQGALETQYF; CDR3nt: TGTGCCAGTAGTATAGTGGGACAGGGGGCTTTAGAGACCCAGTACTTC; abundance: NA; len: 16; d_gene: TRBD1; v_gene: TRBV19; j_gene: TRBJ2-5
CDR3aa: CASSEINFSQPTYEQYF; CDR3nt: TGTGCCAGCAGTGAAATTAACTTCTCACAGCCTACCTACGAGCAGTACTTC; abundance: NA; len: 17; d_gene: NA; v_gene: TRBV2; j_gene: TRBJ2-7
CDR3aa: CASSPGTGGGEQYF; CDR3nt: TGTGCCAGCAGCCCGGGGACAGGGGGAGGGGAGCAGTACTTC; abundance: few; len: 14; d_gene: TRBD1; v_gene: TRBV5-6; j_gene: TRBJ2-7
CDR3aa: CASSPLGGVNTEAFF; CDR3nt: TGTGCCAGCTCACCACTAGGGGGGGTGAACACTGAAGCTTTCTTT; abundance: NA; len: 15; d_gene: NA; v_gene: TRBV18; j_gene: TRBJ1-1
CDR3aa: CASSKGTSGFTDTQYF; CDR3nt: TGTGCCAGCAGCAAAGGGACTAGCGGGTTCACAGATACGCAGTATTTT; abundance: few; len: 16; d_gene: NA; v_gene: TRBV21-1; j_gene: TRBJ2-3
CDR3aa: CASSLGDSEMYEQYF; CDR3nt: TGTGCCAGCAGCTTGGGGGACAGCGAGATGTACGAGCAGTACTTC; abundance: NA; len: 15; d_gene: TRBD1; v_gene: TRBV5-8; j_gene: TRBJ2-7
CDR3aa: CASGRGGEDTQYF; CDR3nt: TGTGCCAGCGGGCGGGGGGGCGAAGATACGCAGTATTTT; abundance: few; len: 13; d_gene: TRBD2; v_gene: TRBV6-1; j_gene: TRBJ2-3
CDR3aa: CASSLSGGGKETQYF; CDR3nt: TGTGCCAGCAGTCTTAGCGGGGGAGGAAAAGAGACCCAGTACTTC; abundance: NA; len: 15; d_gene: TRBD2; v_gene: TRBV6-1; j_gene: TRBJ2-5
CDR3aa: CASSPLGTVDYEQYF; CDR3nt: TGTGCCAGCTCACCTCTCGGGACAGTTGACTACGAGCAGTACTTC; abundance: NA; len: 15; d_gene: TRBD1; v_gene: TRBV18; j_gene: TRBJ2-7
CDR3aa: CATSRSRDQPQHF; CDR3nt: TGTGCCACCAGCAGGAGCAGGGATCAGCCCCAGCATTTT; abundance: NA; len: 13; d_gene: NA; v_gene: TRBV15; j_gene: TRBJ1-5
CDR3aa: CASSLGRGGGGTYEQYF; CDR3nt: TGTGCCAGCAGCTTAGGACGGGGGGGAGGAGGAACCTACGAGCAGTACTTC; abundance: NA; len: 17; d_gene: TRBD2; v_gene: TRBV7-2; j_gene: TRBJ2-7
CDR3aa: CASSFGTDQPQHF; CDR3nt: TGCGCCAGCAGCTTTGGGACAGATCAGCCCCAGCATTTT; abundance: NA; len: 13; d_gene: TRBD1; v_gene: TRBV5-1; j_gene: TRBJ1-5
CDR3aa: CSGLGTGETNYGYTF; CDR3nt: TGCAGCGGCCTCGGGACAGGGGAAACAAACTATGGCTACACCTTC; abundance: NA; len: 15; d_gene: TRBD1; v_gene: TRBV29-1; j_gene: TRBJ1-2
CDR3aa: CASSQLSGSTEAFF; CDR3nt: TGCGCCAGCAGCCAACTTTCGGGGTCCACTGAAGCTTTCTTT; abundance: NA; len: 14; d_gene: NA; v_gene: TRBV4-3; j_gene: TRBJ1-1
CDR3aa: CASSPGQQRETQYF; CDR3nt: TGTGCCAGCAGTCCCGGACAGCAGAGAGAGACCCAGTACTTC; abundance: NA; len: 14; d_gene: NA; v_gene: TRBV7-3; j_gene: TRBJ2-5
CDR3aa: CASSQAGAYNEQFF; CDR3nt: TGCGCCAGCAGCCAAGCGGGGGCCTACAATGAGCAGTTCTTC; abundance: NA; len: 14; d_gene: NA; v_gene: TRBV4-1; j_gene: TRBJ2-1
CDR3aa: CASSESRTSGGETDTQYF; CDR3nt: TGCGCCAGCAGTGAGTCCCGGACTAGCGGGGGGGAAACAGATACGCAGTATTTT; abundance: once; len: 18; d_gene: TRBD2; v_gene: TRBV10-1; j_gene: TRBJ2-3
CDR3aa: CARGRVGGEQYF; CDR3nt: TGTGCCAGGGGCAGGGTAGGTGGCGAGCAGTACTTC; abundance: NA; len: 12; d_gene: NA; v_gene: TRBV21-1; j_gene: TRBJ2-7
CDR3aa: CASASGGGKEQYF; CDR3nt: TGTGCTAGTGCTTCCGGCGGGGGGAAAGAGCAGTACTTC; abundance: NA; len: 13; d_gene: TRBD2; v_gene: TRBV12-5; j_gene: TRBJ2-7
CDR3aa: CASSAGTGAGNTIYF; CDR3nt: TGTGCCAGCAGCGCCGGGACAGGGGCTGGAAACACCATATATTTT; abundance: few; len: 15; d_gene: TRBD1; v_gene: TRBV6-1; j_gene: TRBJ1-3
CDR3aa: CASSLRLAGVDEQFF; CDR3nt: TGTGCCAGCAGCTTAAGACTAGCGGGAGTCGATGAGCAGTTCTTC; abundance: NA; len: 15; d_gene: TRBD2; v_gene: TRBV7-8; j_gene: TRBJ2-1
CDR3aa: CASIDRGLPKGDFYEQYF; CDR3nt: TGTGCCAGCATCGACAGGGGACTACCTAAAGGGGATTTCTACGAGCAGTACTTC; abundance: NA; len: 18; d_gene: NA; v_gene: TRBV7-9; j_gene: TRBJ2-7
CDR3aa: CASSFDRARGTEAFF; CDR3nt: TGTGCCAGCAGCTTCGACAGGGCGAGGGGCACTGAAGCTTTCTTT; abundance: NA; len: 15; d_gene: TRBD1; v_gene: TRBV7-2; j_gene: TRBJ1-1
CDR3aa: CASSPGQNTGELFF; CDR3nt: TGTGCCAGCAGTCCAGGACAGAACACCGGGGAGCTGTTTTTT; abundance: NA; len: 14; d_gene: NA; v_gene: TRBV7-7; j_gene: TRBJ2-2
CDR3aa: CASSVGISGANVLTF; CDR3nt: TGTGCCAGCAGTGTCGGTATATCTGGGGCCAACGTCCTGACTTTC; abundance: many; len: 15; d_gene: NA; v_gene: TRBV2; j_gene: TRBJ2-6
CDR3aa: CASSVDSGQAGGGYTF; CDR3nt: TGTGCCAGCAGCGTAGATTCGGGACAGGCCGGAGGTGGCTACACCTTC; abundance: NA; len: 16; d_gene: TRBD1; v_gene: TRBV9; j_gene: TRBJ1-2
CDR3aa: CASSEQGSYEQYF; CDR3nt: TGCGCCAGCAGCGAGCAGGGTTCCTACGAGCAGTACTTC; abundance: NA; len: 13; d_gene: NA; v_gene: TRBV5-1; j_gene: TRBJ2-7
CDR3aa: CASSLSAALEEFF; CDR3nt: TGTGCCAGCAGCTTATCCGCGGCACTAGAGGAGTTCTTC; abundance: NA; len: 13; d_gene: NA; v_gene: TRBV7-9; j_gene: TRBJ2-1
CDR3aa: CASSEAGGPTNEQFF; CDR3nt: TGTGCCAGCAGTGAAGCGGGGGGGCCAACGAATGAGCAGTTCTTC; abundance: NA; len: 15; d_gene: NA; v_gene: TRBV2; j_gene: TRBJ2-1
CDR3aa: CASSGGTEYENYGYTF; CDR3nt: TGTGCCAGCAGCGGCGGGACCGAGTACGAGAACTATGGCTACACCTTC; abundance: NA; len: 16; d_gene: NA; v_gene: TRBV9; j_gene: TRBJ1-2
CDR3aa: CASSFDRGRTEAFF; CDR3nt: TGTGCCAGCAGTTTCGACAGGGGGCGGACTGAAGCTTTCTTT; abundance: NA; len: 14; d_gene: TRBD1; v_gene: TRBV6-5; j_gene: TRBJ1-1
CDR3aa: CASSPHWNADGYTF; CDR3nt: TGTGCCAGCAGTCCCCATTGGAATGCGGATGGCTACACCTTC; abundance: NA; len: 14; d_gene: NA; v_gene: TRBV6-6; j_gene: TRBJ1-2
CDR3aa: CASIEQVNEKLFF; CDR3nt: TGTGCCAGCATCGAACAGGTTAATGAAAAACTGTTTTTT; abundance: NA; len: 13; d_gene: NA; v_gene: TRBV2; j_gene: TRBJ1-4
CDR3aa: CASSQVGGGDTDTQYF; CDR3nt: TGTGCCAGCAGCCAAGTCGGCGGGGGGGACACAGATACGCAGTATTTT; abundance: NA; len: 16; d_gene: TRBD2; v_gene: TRBV4-2; j_gene: TRBJ2-3
CDR3aa: CASSDLAGGEQFF; CDR3nt: TGTGCCAGCAGTGACTTAGCGGGAGGTGAGCAGTTCTTC; abundance: once; len: 13; d_gene: TRBD2; v_gene: TRBV6-4; j_gene: TRBJ2-1
CDR3aa: CASSLTRTGIGNTIYF; CDR3nt: TGTGCCAGCAGCCTGACCAGGACAGGGATTGGAAACACCATATATTTT; abundance: NA; len: 16; d_gene: TRBD1; v_gene: TRBV5-4; j_gene: TRBJ1-3
CDR3aa: CASSRGEGDAFF; CDR3nt: TGTGCCAGCAGCCGTGGAGAGGGGGATGCTTTCTTT; abundance: NA; len: 12; d_gene: NA; v_gene: TRBV7-9; j_gene: TRBJ1-1
CDR3aa: CASSERGTVYEQYF; CDR3nt: TGTGCCAGCAGTGAACGGGGGACAGTCTACGAGCAGTACTTC; abundance: few; len: 14; d_gene: NA; v_gene: TRBV2; j_gene: TRBJ2-7
CDR3aa: CASSRQLSTDTQYF; CDR3nt: TGTGCCAGTAGTCGACAGTTGAGCACAGATACGCAGTATTTT; abundance: NA; len: 14; d_gene: NA; v_gene: TRBV19; j_gene: TRBJ2-3
CDR3aa: CASSLVAGEYTDTQYF; CDR3nt: TGCGCCAGCAGCTTGGTAGCGGGAGAGTACACAGATACGCAGTATTTT; abundance: once; len: 16; d_gene: TRBD2; v_gene: TRBV5-1; j_gene: TRBJ2-3
CDR3aa: CASNQGGGYTF; CDR3nt: TGTGCCAGCAATCAGGGGGGAGGCTACACCTTC; abundance: NA; len: 11; d_gene: TRBD1; v_gene: TRBV11-2; j_gene: TRBJ1-2
CDR3aa: CASKTGLASTEQFF; CDR3nt: TGTGCCAGCAAGACGGGACTAGCTAGTACTGAGCAGTTCTTC; abundance: NA; len: 14; d_gene: TRBD2; v_gene: TRBV6-5; j_gene: TRBJ2-1
CDR3aa: CASSDSTSAYNEQFF; CDR3nt: TGTGCCAGCAGTGACTCGACTAGCGCCTACAATGAGCAGTTCTTC; abundance: NA; len: 15; d_gene: TRBD2; v_gene: TRBV6-4; j_gene: TRBJ2-1
CDR3aa: CASSWGQPNYGYTF; CDR3nt: TGTGCCAGCAGCTGGGGACAGCCGAACTATGGCTACACCTTC; abundance: NA; len: 14; d_gene: TRBD1; v_gene: TRBV7-8; j_gene: TRBJ1-2
CDR3aa: CATSRERNTEAFF; CDR3nt: TGTGCCACCAGCAGAGAGCGGAACACTGAAGCTTTCTTT; abundance: NA; len: 13; d_gene: NA; v_gene: TRBV15; j_gene: TRBJ1-1
CDR3aa: CASQDTEAFF; CDR3nt: TGTGCCAGTCAGGACACTGAAGCTTTCTTT; abundance: NA; len: 10; d_gene: NA; v_gene: TRBV19; j_gene: TRBJ1-1
CDR3aa: CASSLSGGRRETQYF; CDR3nt: TGTGCCAGCAGTTTATCCGGCGGGCGTCGGGAGACCCAGTACTTC; abundance: NA; len: 15; d_gene: NA; v_gene: TRBV28; j_gene: TRBJ2-5
CDR3aa: CASSLGTSGFQISPTDTQYF; CDR3nt: TGTGCCAGCAGCTTGGGGACTAGCGGTTTCCAGATCTCTCCCACAGATACGCAGTATTTT; abundance: NA; len: 20; d_gene: TRBD2; v_gene: TRBV5-4; j_gene: TRBJ2-3
CDR3aa: CASSPARGSSYEQYF; CDR3nt: TGTGCCAGCAGCCCAGCACGAGGGAGCTCCTACGAGCAGTACTTC; abundance: few; len: 15; d_gene: NA; v_gene: TRBV11-3; j_gene: TRBJ2-7